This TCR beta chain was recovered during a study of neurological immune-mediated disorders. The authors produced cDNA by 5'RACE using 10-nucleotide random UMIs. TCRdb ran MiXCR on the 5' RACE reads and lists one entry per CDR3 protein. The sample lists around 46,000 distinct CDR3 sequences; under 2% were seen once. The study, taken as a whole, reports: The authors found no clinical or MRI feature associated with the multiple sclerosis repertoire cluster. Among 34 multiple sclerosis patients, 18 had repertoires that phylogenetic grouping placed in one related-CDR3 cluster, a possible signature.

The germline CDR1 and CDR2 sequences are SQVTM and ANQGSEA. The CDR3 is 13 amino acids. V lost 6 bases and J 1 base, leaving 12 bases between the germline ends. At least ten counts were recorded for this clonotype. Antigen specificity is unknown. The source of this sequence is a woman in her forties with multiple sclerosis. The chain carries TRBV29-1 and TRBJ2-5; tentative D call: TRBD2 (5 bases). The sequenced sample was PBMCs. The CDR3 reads CSVSSGVQETQYF. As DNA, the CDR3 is TGCAGCGTCTCATCCGGGGTCCAAGAGACCCAGTACTTC.